The 30 T cell receptor beta chains given below trace back to one sample, sequenced in a study of shared clonotypes between healthy human individuals. Only CD45RO-negative cells positively selected for CCR7 counted as naive CD8 cells, so terminally differentiated effector memory CD45RA+ cells were excluded. Generated by immunoSEQ multiplex PCR, the TCRdb table keeps only in-frame clones and is missing some. This sample carries about 2.2 million clones, around 93% of them seen once, and the ten largest clones take under 2%. The sequencing sample was made of naive CD8+ T cells from PBMCs. The receptors were gathered from a man aged 18 to 29 in good health. Some clones in this sample may be carry-over from other donors' samples.

The chain has TRBV19 and TRBJ2-2; TRBD1 is a possible D gene (6 bases). This CDR3 contains 14 residues. Trimming stripped 7 bases from V and 2 bases from J, with 11 bases between. Germline V gene lookup returns CDR1 LNHDA and CDR2 SQIVND (reference sequence). The CDR3 is CASTNRENTGELFF. The CDR3 nucleotides read TGTGCCAGTACAAACAGGGAAAACACCGGGGAGCTGTTTTTT.

V usage is TRBV4-1 and J usage is TRBJ1-1; a weak D match, TRBD1 (5 bases). Germline assignment: CDR1 MGHRA and CDR2 YSYEKL. The CDR3 runs 18 residues. V shed 0 bases and J shed 1 base, with 18 bases lying between them. CDR3 DNA: TGCGCCAGCAGCCAAGAAGACATTAGTGGCAGGGCGAACACTGAAGCTTTCTTT. It specifies CASSQEDISGRANTEAFF.

The rearrangement links TRBV18 to TRBJ2-1; possible D gene TRBD2, 6 bases. V was trimmed by 3 bases and J by 3 bases, leaving 12 bases between them. The CDR3 spans 15 residues. Germline lookup yields CDR1 KGHSH and CDR2 LQKENI. CDR3 region: CASSPAGRSYNEQFF. The CDR3 DNA is TGTGCCAGCTCACCGGCGGGGAGAAGCTACAATGAGCAGTTCTTC.

The gene calls are TRBV5-1 and TRBJ2-7; 8 bases agree with TRBD2. The CDR3 contains 18 residues. Germline values: CDR1 SGHRS, CDR2 YFSETQ. V gave up 1 base and J gave up 2 bases; unmatched junction bases: 14. The CDR3 nucleotides read TGCGCCAGCAGCTTGTCCCCTACCGTTGGACTAGCAACCTACGAGCAGTACTTC. Translation gives CASSLSPTVGLATYEQYF.

The J gene is TRBJ2-3, the V gene TRBV9; TRBD2 matches at 14 bases. CDR1 and CDR2 (germline): SGDLS, YYNGEE. The length of the CDR3 is 16 residues. Unmatched junction bases numbered 3, after V lost 3 bases and J lost 3 bases. The CDR3 region has the DNA TGTGCCAGCAGCGACCGGACTAGCGGGAGGACAGATACGCAGTATTTT. It yields the protein CASSDRTSGRTDTQYF.

The chain uses TRBV6-6 and TRBJ1-1, with 9 bases fitting TRBD1. The CDR3 consists of 14 residues. CDR1 and CDR2 from the germline V gene are MNHNY and SVGAGI (reference sequence). Germline trimming cut 4 bases from V and 4 bases from J; bases unmatched to any gene: 4. Here the CDR3 DNA reads TGTGCCAGCAGTTTAGGACAGGGGACCACTGAAGCTTTCTTT. This encodes CASSLGQGTTEAFF.

This chain joins TRBV7-8 and TRBJ2-7; possible D gene TRBD1, 6 bases. Germline-derived CDR1 and CDR2 are SGHVS and FQNEAQ. There are 14 residues in the CDR3. Trimming took off 4 bases at V and 4 bases at J, with 14 bases between the two ends. The CDR3 is CASSSYRDVYEQYF. The CDR3 DNA reads as TGTGCCAGCAGCTCCTACAGGGACGTATACGAGCAGTACTTC.

The genes are TRBV27 and TRBJ1-4, with 9 bases matching TRBD1. V lost 3 bases to trimming and J lost 6 bases; unmatched junction nucleotides: 2. The CDR3 has 14 amino acids. Looked up from germline, CDR1 is MNHEY and CDR2 is SMNVEV (reference sequence). The CDR3 loop is CASSLTGGDEKLFF. The DNA of the CDR3 is TGTGCCAGCAGTTTGACAGGGGGGGATGAAAAACTGTTTTTT.

The chain carries TRBV10-1 and TRBJ1-2, with D possibly being TRBD1 (6 bases). This CDR3 has 13 amino acids. Between the trimmed V and J ends, which lost 4 bases and 6 bases, there was a span of 12 bases. CDR1 is WNHNN and CDR2 is SYGVQD in the germline V gene (reference sequence). The DNA of the CDR3 is TGCGCCAGCAGTGGGTCCGGGGGCGATGGCTACACCTTC. This encodes CASSGSGGDGYTF.

The rearrangement links TRBV5-5 to TRBJ2-7; D gene unclear. V was cut by 0 bases and J by 6 bases, with 7 bases left in between. CDR1 is SGHKS and CDR2 is YYEKEE in the germline V gene (reference sequence). The CDR3 is made up of 12 amino acids. CDR3 loop: CASSLADGEQYF. Written as DNA, the CDR3 is TGTGCCAGCAGCTTGGCGGATGGCGAGCAGTACTTC.

The chain employs TRBV7-8 and TRBJ2-1; 9 bases line up with TRBD2. V lost 5 bases and J lost 8; bases outside the gene matches: 10. The CDR3 spans 15 residues. From germline, CDR1 is SGHVS and CDR2 FQNEAQ. The CDR3 coding sequence is TGTGCCAGCAGCCTAAGCGGGAGGTTCTATCATGAGCAGTTCTTC. This codes for CASSLSGRFYHEQFF.

Points on this clone: This sample also contains other DNA sequences that code for the same CDR3. The CDR3 sequence: CASSPGTGGTDTQYF. CDR3 coding DNA: TGTGCCAGCAGCCCCGGGACAGGGGGCACAGATACGCAGTATTTT. The chain carries TRBV5-4 and TRBJ2-3; TRBD1 matches 10 bases. The CDR3 is made up of 15 amino acids. Looked up from germline, CDR1 is SGHNT and CDR2 is YYREEE (reference sequence). J lost 1 base, V lost 4 bases, and 3 bases had no gene match.

The CDR3 sequence is CAREDRGSNEQFF. CDR3 DNA: TGTGCCAGGGAGGACAGGGGTTCCAATGAGCAGTTCTTC. The genes are TRBV2 and TRBJ2-1; TRBD1 matches at 9 bases. The length of the CDR3 is 13 residues. Germline V gene lookup returns CDR1 SNHLY and CDR2 FYNNEI. V dropped 9 bases and J dropped 6; count of bases not matched to a gene: 6.

The rearrangement uses TRBV14 and TRBJ2-1; D uncertain. Trimming cost V 0 bases and J 8 bases, with 11 bases left between them. CDR3 size: 14 residues. The germline CDR1 and CDR2 sequences are SGHDN and FVKESK. The DNA of the CDR3 is TGTGCCAGCAGCCAAGAGGTCCTAGTCTATGAGCAGTTCTTC. Protein: CASSQEVLVYEQFF.

About this clone: Other nucleotide sequences in the sample specify the same CDR3. This sequence joins TRBV19 and TRBJ1-5; TRBD1 is a possible D gene (5 bases). Germline V gene lookup returns CDR1 LNHDA and CDR2 SQIVND (reference sequence). V was trimmed by 4 bases and J by 1 base, leaving 8 bases between them. This CDR3 spans 14 amino acids. The CDR3 is CASSTGLSNQPQHF. The CDR3 nucleotides are TGTGCCAGTAGTACGGGACTCAGCAATCAGCCCCAGCATTTT. The full variable domain, rest sourced from reference TRBV19 and TRBJ1-5, is DGGITQSPKYLFRKEGQNVTLSCEQNLNHDAMYWYRQDPGQGLRLIYYSQIVNDFQKGDIAEGYSVSREKKESFPLTVTSAQKNPTAFYLCASSTGLSNQPQHFGDGTRLSIL.

The gene calls are TRBV19 and TRBJ2-1; tentatively, D is TRBD2 (6 bases). Per germline, CDR1 LNHDA and CDR2 SQIVND (reference sequence). This CDR3 has 16 residues. V lost 1 base and J 4 bases, leaving 14 bases between the germline ends. CDR3 coding DNA: TGTGCCAGTAGTATAGTCGGGACTGGAGCATACAATGAGCAGTTCTTC. It is translated as CASSIVGTGAYNEQFF.

This chain joins TRBV7-3 and TRBJ2-3; D remains unclear. CDR1 SGHTA and CDR2 FQGTGA come from the germline V gene. V was clipped by 2 bases and J by 4 bases, with 7 bases between them. This CDR3 region has 13 residues. CDR3 sequence reads: CASSLHGADTQYF. In DNA form, the CDR3 reads TGTGCCAGCAGCTTACATGGGGCAGATACGCAGTATTTT.

The chain has TRBV9 and TRBJ2-3, with D uncertain. The germline CDR1 and CDR2 sequences are SGDLS and YYNGEE. V lost 3 bases and J lost 5, with 7 bases in between. This CDR3 is 12 amino acids long. The CDR3 sequence: CASSALRDTQYF. The CDR3 region has the DNA TGTGCCAGCAGCGCGTTAAGAGATACGCAGTATTTT.

This chain joins TRBV27 and TRBJ2-1; D perhaps matches TRBD2 (6 bases). Looked up from germline, CDR1 is MNHEY and CDR2 is SMNVEV (reference sequence). The CDR3 loop spans 14 amino acids. V gave up 7 bases and J gave up 5 bases, with 15 bases separating them. In nucleotides, the CDR3 is TGTGCCAGCATAGCCAGCGGGCTTCACAATGAGCAGTTCTTC. Translation: CASIASGLHNEQFF.

The chain uses TRBV5-1 and TRBJ1-1; D not certain. V was trimmed by 4 bases and J by 10 bases, leaving 23 bases between them. This CDR3 spans 15 amino acids. Germline V gives CDR1 SGHRS, CDR2 YFSETQ. The CDR3 reads CASSERVPRGGGAFF. CDR3 nucleotides: TGCGCCAGCAGCGAACGAGTACCCCGGGGTGGCGGAGCTTTCTTT.

The gene calls are TRBV19 and TRBJ2-4; D perhaps matches TRBD1 (6 bases). Trimming removed 9 bases at V and 0 bases at J, with 12 bases between. The CDR3 has 14 amino acids. CDR1 LNHDA and CDR2 SQIVND come from the germline V gene (reference sequence). The CDR3, as DNA: TGTGCCAGCACAGGGAATGTAGCCAAAAACATTCAGTACTTC. This gives the protein CASTGNVAKNIQYF.

This clone was picked up a small number of times. The chain employs TRBV7-9 and TRBJ1-4, with D unclear. This CDR3 is 12 amino acids long. V was shortened by 11 bases and J by 6 bases, with 13 bases between the two germline ends. Germline lookup yields CDR1 SEHNR and CDR2 FQNEAQ (reference sequence). CDR3 amino acids: CALNRADEKLFF. As DNA, the CDR3 is TGTGCCCTGAACAGAGCGGATGAAAAACTGTTTTTT.

This rearrangement joins TRBV4-1 to TRBJ2-7; TRBD2 matches 11 bases. Germline V gene data show CDR1 as MGHRA and CDR2 as YSYEKL. The CDR3 covers 16 residues. V dropped 4 bases and J dropped 6; count of bases not matched to a gene: 11. CDR3 DNA sequence: TGCGCCAGCAGCCCCCTAACTAGCGGGAGACGCGGCGAGCAGTACTTC. Residues: CASSPLTSGRRGEQYF.

The J gene is TRBJ2-3, the V gene TRBV5-6; D perhaps matches TRBD1 (5 bases). Germline V lookup: CDR1 SGHDT, CDR2 YYEEEE. This CDR3 region has 15 residues. Trimming left V 0 bases short and J 1 base short, with 9 bases between. DNA for the CDR3: TGTGCCAGCAGCTTGGGTGTAGGGGGCACAGATACGCAGTATTTT. This encodes CASSLGVGGTDTQYF. Combining the CDR3 with reference TRBV5-6 and TRBJ2-3 gives the whole variable domain DAGVTQSPTHLIKTRGQQVTLRCSPKSGHDTVSWYQQALGQGPQFIFQYYEEEERQRGNFPDRFSGHQFPNYSSELNVNALLLGDSALYLCASSLGVGGTDTQYFGPGTRLTVL.

The chain combines TRBV14 with TRBJ1-2; TRBD1 is a possible D gene (5 bases). CDR1 and CDR2 from the germline V gene are SGHDN and FVKESK. V lost 5 bases, J lost 8 bases, and 12 bases lay in between. The CDR3 has 12 amino acids. As DNA, the CDR3 is TGTGCCAGCAGCTTGTCAGGGAACGGCTACACCTTC. The encoded protein is CASSLSGNGYTF.

This clone was recorded only once. This chain connects TRBV5-6 to TRBJ2-5; 12 bases match TRBD2. From germline, CDR1 is SGHDT and CDR2 YYEEEE. The V segment lost 4 bases and the J segment 2 bases; nucleotides outside the gene matches: 9. This CDR3 is built from 17 residues. CDR3 in DNA: TGTGCCAGCAGCGACAGCGGGACTAGCGGGTGGCAAGAGACCCAGTACTTC. Protein product: CASSDSGTSGWQETQYF.

This sequence joins TRBV6-4 and TRBJ2-1; D assignment may be TRBD1 or TRBD2 (7 bases each). Trimming stripped 6 bases from V and 3 bases from J, with 12 bases between. Germline-derived CDR1 and CDR2 are MRHNA and SNTAGT. This CDR3 contains 14 residues. CDR3 protein: CASSQGGFYNEQFF. CDR3 sequence (DNA): TGTGCCAGCAGCCAGGGGGGGTTCTACAATGAGCAGTTCTTC.

This clone has just a few counts. The chain carries TRBV9 and TRBJ1-1; no clear D. The germline V gene has CDR1 SGDLS and CDR2 YYNGEE. There are 13 residues in the CDR3. V lost 0 bases, J lost 7 bases, and 10 bases lay in between. CDR3 coding DNA: TGTGCCAGCAGCGTAGCCCGGGCTAGTGAAGCTTTCTTT. It is translated as CASSVARASEAFF.

J is TRBJ1-1 and V is TRBV19; D is possibly TRBD1 (6 bases). The germline V gene has CDR1 LNHDA and CDR2 SQIVND (reference sequence). The CDR3 totals 14 residues. Trimming removed 10 bases at V and 7 bases at J, with 22 bases between. CDR3 nucleotide sequence: TGTGCCACCACCTGGGGCCGACAGGCTTATGAAGCTTTCTTT. It translates to CATTWGRQAYEAFF.

This clone was seen once. As DNA, the CDR3 is TGTGCCAGCAGCCCGGGACTAGCGGGAGGGAACCTCTACAATGAGCAGTTCTTC. This codes for CASSPGLAGGNLYNEQFF. V usage is TRBV7-8 and J usage is TRBJ2-1; the match to TRBD2 covers 16 bases. From germline, CDR1 is SGHVS and CDR2 FQNEAQ. Unmatched junction bases numbered 7, after V lost 5 bases and J lost 3 bases. The CDR3 is made up of 18 amino acids.